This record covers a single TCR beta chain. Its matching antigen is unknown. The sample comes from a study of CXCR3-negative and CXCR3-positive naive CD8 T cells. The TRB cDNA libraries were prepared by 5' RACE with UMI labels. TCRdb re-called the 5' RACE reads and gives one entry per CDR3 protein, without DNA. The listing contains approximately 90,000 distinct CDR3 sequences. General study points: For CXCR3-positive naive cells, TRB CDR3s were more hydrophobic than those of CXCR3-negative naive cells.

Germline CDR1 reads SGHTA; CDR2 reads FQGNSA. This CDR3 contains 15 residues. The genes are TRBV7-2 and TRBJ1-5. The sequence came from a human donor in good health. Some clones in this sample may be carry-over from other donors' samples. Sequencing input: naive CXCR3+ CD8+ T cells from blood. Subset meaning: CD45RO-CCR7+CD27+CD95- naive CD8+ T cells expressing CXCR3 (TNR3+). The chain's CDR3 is CASSLIPEANQPQHF. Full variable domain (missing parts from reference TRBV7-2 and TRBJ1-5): GAGVSQSPSNKVTEKGKDVELRCDPISGHTALYWYRQSLGQGLEFLIYFQGNSAPDKSGLPSDRFSAERTGGSVSTLTIQRTQQEDSAVYLCASSLIPEANQPQHFGDGTRLSIL.